The 26 T cell receptor beta chains reported below all come from one sample, sequenced in a study of cytomegalovirus exposure and HLA in healthy donors (dated by TCRdb to about 2017). The method was the immunoSEQ multiplex PCR assay. A mixture of 60 forward primers for TCR Vbeta segments and 13 reverse primers for TCR Jbeta segments was used in the multiplex PCR. The table comes from immuneACCESS by way of TCRdb, which keeps in-frame sequences with V and J called. Part of the clones is missing from these tables; in studies checked, under half for an unresolved V gene and the rest for unknown reasons. In all, the sample holds some 190,000 clones, and more than 70% of those were seen once. Together, the top ten hold 1.3% to 1.5% of the sample. The sequencing input was PBMCs. All receptors come from a girl under 18 in good health and CMV-seropositive.

The J gene is TRBJ2-7, the V gene TRBV27; 7 bases map to TRBD2. This CDR3 has 15 residues. In germline, CDR1 is MNHEY, CDR2 SMNVEV (reference sequence). Trimming took 3 bases from V and 2 from J; bases not matched to a gene: 7. The CDR3: CASSFTPGRTYEQYF. The CDR3 region has the DNA TGTGCCAGCAGTTTCACCCCCGGGAGGACCTACGAGCAGTACTTC.

This chain connects TRBV6-1 to TRBJ2-3; 8 bases agree with TRBD1. The CDR3 runs to 14 residues. The ends lost 11 bases at V and 6 bases at J; junction bases unmatched: 13. Germline V gene sequence: CDR1 MNHNS, CDR2 SASEGT. The CDR3 loop reads CAATDRGRSDTQYF. For the CDR3, the DNA is TGTGCCGCCACCGACAGGGGAAGGTCGGATACGCAGTATTTT.

The chain is built from TRBV7-8 and TRBJ1-4; D unclear. The V end lost 5 bases, the J end lost 0 bases, and 19 bases lay between the germline ends. The CDR3 has 18 amino acids. Germline values: CDR1 SGHVS, CDR2 FQNEAQ. CDR3 loop: CASSPLTKLGATNEKLFF. CDR3 bases: TGTGCCAGCAGCCCGCTTACAAAATTGGGAGCAACTAATGAAAAACTGTTTTTT.

The gene calls are TRBV5-1 and TRBJ2-3, with TRBD2 identical over 9 bases. V lost 4 bases, J lost 1 base, and 10 bases stayed unmatched. The CDR3 is 17 amino acids. Germline CDR1 reads SGHRS; CDR2 reads YFSETQ. The CDR3 DNA reads TGCGCCAGCAGCACTCGTAGCGGGAGAGGTGGCACAGATACGCAGTATTTT. It encodes CASSTRSGRGGTDTQYF. The full variable domain, rest sourced from reference TRBV5-1 and TRBJ2-3, is KAGVTQTPRYLIKTRGQQVTLSCSPISGHRSVSWYQQTPGQGLQFLFEYFSETQRNKGNFPGRFSGRQFSNSRSEMNVSTLELGDSALYLCASSTRSGRGGTDTQYFGPGTRLTVL.

This chain connects TRBV13 to TRBJ1-1; TRBD1 might be the D (5 bases). With 0 bases removed from V and 0 bases from J, the gap between germline ends came to 8 bases. The CDR3 runs 15 residues. CDR1 is PRHDT, CDR2 FYEKMQ, per germline (reference sequence). CDR3 bases: TGTGCCAGCAGCTTAGGACAGGAGATGAACACTGAAGCTTTCTTT. Its translation is CASSLGQEMNTEAFF.

The chain links TRBV7-9 to TRBJ2-2; D might be TRBD2 (6 bases). V gave up 7 bases and J gave up 2 bases, with 14 bases separating them. The CDR3 sequence is 15 residues long. Germline V gene lookup returns CDR1 SEHNR and CDR2 FQNEAQ (reference sequence). DNA of the CDR3: TGTGCCAGCACAACTCGGGGACTCAACACCGGGGAGCTGTTTTTT. It specifies CASTTRGLNTGELFF.

This clone showed up just a few times. The CDR3 coding sequence is TGCGCCAGCAGCCAAGAGGACAGGCACAATCAGCCCCAGCATTTT. Translated, it gives CASSQEDRHNQPQHF. The genes are TRBV4-3 and TRBJ1-5, with 7 bases matching TRBD1. Trimming took 0 bases from V and 3 from J; bases not matched to a gene: 2. From germline, CDR1 is LGHNA and CDR2 YSLEER. There are 15 residues in the CDR3.

This clone has only one observation. The chain links TRBV2 to TRBJ1-1, with 8 bases aligning to TRBD1. V dropped 4 bases and J dropped 6; count of bases not matched to a gene: 10. The CDR3 extends over 15 amino acids. Per germline, CDR1 SNHLY and CDR2 FYNNEI. CDR3 sequence (DNA): TGTGCCAGCAGTGTAGGTCCAGGGGGCCTCGCTGAAGCTTTCTTT. Amino acid sequence: CASSVGPGGLAEAFF.

This chain joins TRBV5-4 and TRBJ2-5, with TRBD1 matching over 12 bases. CDR1 and CDR2 from the germline V gene are SGHNT and YYREEE (reference sequence). The CDR3 runs to 16 residues. V was pared by 4 bases and J by 6 bases, with 10 bases of the junction left unmatched. CDR3 nucleotides: TGTGCCAGCAGCCTCCCCGGGACAGGGGGCGCACAGACCCAGTACTTC. It encodes CASSLPGTGGAQTQYF.

This clone appeared once. The chain employs TRBV5-1 and TRBJ2-7; 14 nucleotides align to TRBD2. V gave up 0 bases and J gave up 1 base; unmatched junction bases: 3. CDR3 length: 17 residues. From germline, CDR1 is SGHRS and CDR2 YFSETQ. In DNA form, the CDR3 reads TGCGCCAGCAGCTTGGGACTAGCGGGAGGGCCTTCCTACGAGCAGTACTTC. It codes for CASSLGLAGGPSYEQYF.

This rearrangement joins TRBV9 to TRBJ1-1, with 9 nucleotides matching TRBD1. CDR3 length: 16 residues. Germline V gives CDR1 SGDLS, CDR2 YYNGEE. The V gene end was trimmed by 0 bases and the J gene end by 0 bases; junction bases not matched to a gene: 3. This chain's CDR3 is CASSVGDRALNTEAFF. CDR3 DNA: TGTGCCAGCAGCGTAGGGGACAGGGCTCTGAACACTGAAGCTTTCTTT. Complete variable domain (other parts from reference TRBV9 and TRBJ1-1): DSGVTQTPKHLITATGQRVTLRCSPRSGDLSVYWYQQSLDQGLQFLIQYYNGEERAKGNILERFSAQQFPDLHSELNLSSLELGDSALYFCASSVGDRALNTEAFFGQGTRLTVV.

The chain joins TRBV6-6 to TRBJ2-2; D might be TRBD1 (6 bases). The CDR3 is 15 amino acids. Trimming pared 8 bases from V and 7 bases from J, leaving 20 bases between. Germline CDR1 is MNHNY and CDR2 is SVGAGI (reference sequence). CDR3 sequence reads: CASGNRDNQRGELFF. The CDR3 nucleotides read TGTGCCAGCGGCAACCGGGACAATCAACGCGGGGAGCTGTTTTTT.

This sequence joins TRBV7-9 and TRBJ1-2; TRBD1 matches at 7 bases. The CDR3 has 19 residues. CDR1 and CDR2 from the germline V gene are SEHNR and FQNEAQ (reference sequence). V gave up 5 bases and J gave up 3 bases; unmatched junction bases: 21. CDR3 bases: TGTGCCAGCAGCCACAAGAACGAACACGGACAGGTTCTGGACTATGGCTACACCTTC. Translated, it gives CASSHKNEHGQVLDYGYTF.

The chain has TRBV6-5 and TRBJ2-7; 11 positions agree with TRBD2. The CDR3 spans 13 residues. Looked up from germline, CDR1 is MNHEY and CDR2 is SVGAGI. The J segment lost 6 bases and the V segment lost 5 bases, leaving 3 bases of the junction unmatched. In nucleotides, the CDR3 is TGTGCCAGCAGTGGACTAGCGGGTGGCGAGCAGTACTTC. This codes for CASSGLAGGEQYF.

The chain carries TRBV7-2 and TRBJ2-2; 12 bases agree with TRBD2. V was pared by 6 bases and J by 6 bases, with 5 bases of the junction left unmatched. The germline gives CDR1 SGHTA, CDR2 FQGNSA. The CDR3 consists of 15 residues. CDR3 region: CASSRLAGVAGELFF. CDR3 DNA: TGTGCCAGCAGTAGACTAGCGGGAGTGGCCGGGGAGCTGTTTTTT.

The J gene is TRBJ2-3, the V gene TRBV19; TRBD2 aligns across 10 bases. Germline CDR1 LNHDA, CDR2 SQIVND (reference sequence). The CDR3 consists of 15 residues. With 7 bases clipped from V and 0 bases from J, the junction kept 4 bases outside the gene matches. Here the CDR3 DNA reads TGTGCCAGTAATTCGGGACTAGCGAGCACAGATACGCAGTATTTT. Protein sequence: CASNSGLASTDTQYF.

The rearrangement joins TRBV2 to TRBJ2-2, with D possibly matching TRBD1 (6 bases). The ends were cut back, 6 bases at V and 3 bases at J, with 11 bases in the middle. This CDR3 comprises 14 residues. The germline V gene encodes CDR1 SNHLY and CDR2 FYNNEI. CDR3 coding DNA: TGTGCCAGCAGATCCAGGGGATACACCGGGGAGCTGTTTTTT. Translating gives CASRSRGYTGELFF.

The V call is TRBV27, the J call TRBJ1-1; D is unclear. Germline loops: CDR1 MNHEY, CDR2 SMNVEV (reference sequence). Trimming stripped 4 bases from V and 3 bases from J, with 15 bases between. CDR3 size: 15 residues. CDR3 residues: CASSSGLEVDTEAFF. Here the CDR3 DNA reads TGTGCCAGCAGTTCTGGACTCGAGGTGGACACTGAAGCTTTCTTT.

The DNA for the CDR3 is TGTGCCAGCAGCCATGGCGGAGGGCCCTACAATGAGCAGTTCTTC. The encoded protein is CASSHGGGPYNEQFF. The J gene is TRBJ2-1, the V gene TRBV4-2; D is perhaps TRBD2 (6 bases). CDR1 is LGHNA, CDR2 YNFKEQ, per germline. V was cut by 3 bases and J by 2 bases, with 11 bases left in between. The CDR3 is made up of 15 amino acids.

V usage is TRBV18 and J usage is TRBJ2-7; possibly TRBD1 for D (6 bases). Trimming took off 3 bases at V and 3 bases at J, with 12 bases between the two ends. The CDR3 is 14 amino acids. The V gene's germline CDR1 is KGHSH and CDR2 LQKENI. The CDR3 coding sequence is TGTGCCAGCTCACCGGGCAGGGGAAACTACGAGCAGTACTTC. Protein product: CASSPGRGNYEQYF.

V and J are TRBV5-4 and TRBJ2-5; D possibly corresponds to TRBD1 (6 bases). There are 15 residues in the CDR3. V was trimmed by 6 bases and J by 1 base, leaving 16 bases between them. Germline CDR1 and CDR2: SGHNT and YYREEE (reference sequence). Here the CDR3 reads CASTSEQGTQETQYF. The CDR3, as DNA: TGTGCCAGCACCTCAGAGCAGGGGACCCAAGAGACCCAGTACTTC.

This clone has only one observation. V and J are TRBV7-3 and TRBJ2-1; the match to TRBD2 covers 7 bases. Germline-derived CDR1 and CDR2 are SGHTA and FQGTGA. The CDR3 runs to 16 residues. V gave up 4 bases and J gave up 1 base; unmatched junction bases: 7. CDR3 in amino acids: CASSSILAMSYNEQFF. DNA for the CDR3: TGTGCCAGCAGCTCAATACTAGCGATGTCCTACAATGAGCAGTTCTTC.

The chain carries TRBV5-1 and TRBJ1-4; TRBD1 matches 7 bases. Germline CDR1 is SGHRS and CDR2 is YFSETQ. CDR3 length equals 14 residues. The V gene end was trimmed by 4 bases and the J gene end by 8 bases; junction bases not matched to a gene: 8. The CDR3, as DNA: TGCGCCAGCAGCACACGATCAGGGGGGGAAAAACTGTTTTTT. Protein: CASSTRSGGEKLFF.

The rearrangement joins TRBV7-9 to TRBJ2-7; TRBD1 matches at 7 bases. Looked up from germline, CDR1 is SEHNR and CDR2 is FQNEAQ (reference sequence). The length of the CDR3 is 15 residues. V lost 0 bases to trimming and J lost 5 bases; unmatched junction nucleotides: 7. The CDR3 DNA is TGTGCCAGCAGCTTAGCAACGGGACAGCTGGACGAGCAGTACTTC. Its protein product is CASSLATGQLDEQYF.

J is TRBJ1-4 and V is TRBV5-4; D is unresolved. The CDR3 has 13 amino acids. V was cut by 6 bases and J by 4 bases, with 10 bases left in between. Germline assignment: CDR1 SGHNT and CDR2 YYREEE (reference sequence). The CDR3 DNA reads as TGTGCCAGCATGGAAGCGAATAATGAAAAACTGTTTTTT. It codes for CASMEANNEKLFF.

This clone was counted once. The rearrangement links TRBV5-1 to TRBJ1-2; 7 nucleotides align to TRBD1. Germline trimming cut 2 bases from V and 6 bases from J; bases unmatched to any gene: 4. The germline V gene encodes CDR1 SGHRS and CDR2 YFSETQ. CDR3 length equals 13 residues. The CDR3 reads CASSLGTANGYTF. The CDR3 DNA follows: TGCGCCAGCAGCTTAGGGACAGCAAATGGCTACACCTTC.